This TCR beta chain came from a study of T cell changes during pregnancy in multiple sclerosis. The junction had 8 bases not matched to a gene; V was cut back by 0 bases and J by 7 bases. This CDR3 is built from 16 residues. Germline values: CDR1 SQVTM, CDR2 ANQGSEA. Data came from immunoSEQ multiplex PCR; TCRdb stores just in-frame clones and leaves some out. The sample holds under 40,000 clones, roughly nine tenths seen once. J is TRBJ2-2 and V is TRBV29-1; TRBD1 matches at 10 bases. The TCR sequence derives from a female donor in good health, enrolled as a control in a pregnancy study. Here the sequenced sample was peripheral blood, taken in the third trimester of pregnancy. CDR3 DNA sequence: TGCAGCGTTGAAGACAGGGACAGGGGAATTTTCGGGGAGCTGTTTTTT. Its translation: CSVEDRDRGIFGELFF.